This record covers a single T cell receptor beta chain. Antigen unknown. The data derive from a study of T cell responses to AZD1222 COVID-19 vaccine. Whole-study results and caveats: Reports indicate that nearly half of spike-specific TCRs are directed at unmutated variant regions. Clonal diversity was possibly underestimated, and white British individuals and females predominated among donors.

The length of the CDR3 is 15 residues. V gave up 2 bases and J gave up 4 bases, with 11 bases separating them. Germline values: CDR1 MDHEN, CDR2 SYDVKM. Libraries were prepared by immunoSEQ multiplex PCR; TCRdb keeps only in-frame clonotypes and omits some of them. This table has some 170,000 clones, 90% appearing once. The rearrangement uses TRBV28 and TRBJ1-4, with D unclear. This receptor was taken from an adult who received the MenACWY meningococcal vaccine as a control. This sample comprised peripheral blood, obtained 28 days after the second dose of the MenACWY control vaccine. CDR3 protein: CASSLRNDLNEKLFF. CDR3 DNA: TGTGCCAGCAGTTTAAGGAACGACCTTAATGAAAAACTGTTTTTT. The whole variable domain, remainder taken from reference TRBV28 and TRBJ1-4, is DVKVTQSSRYLVKRTGEKVFLECVQDMDHENMFWYRQDPGLGLRLIYFSYDVKMKEKGDIPEGYSVSREKKERFSLILESASTNQTSMYLCASSLRNDLNEKLFFGSGTQLSVL.